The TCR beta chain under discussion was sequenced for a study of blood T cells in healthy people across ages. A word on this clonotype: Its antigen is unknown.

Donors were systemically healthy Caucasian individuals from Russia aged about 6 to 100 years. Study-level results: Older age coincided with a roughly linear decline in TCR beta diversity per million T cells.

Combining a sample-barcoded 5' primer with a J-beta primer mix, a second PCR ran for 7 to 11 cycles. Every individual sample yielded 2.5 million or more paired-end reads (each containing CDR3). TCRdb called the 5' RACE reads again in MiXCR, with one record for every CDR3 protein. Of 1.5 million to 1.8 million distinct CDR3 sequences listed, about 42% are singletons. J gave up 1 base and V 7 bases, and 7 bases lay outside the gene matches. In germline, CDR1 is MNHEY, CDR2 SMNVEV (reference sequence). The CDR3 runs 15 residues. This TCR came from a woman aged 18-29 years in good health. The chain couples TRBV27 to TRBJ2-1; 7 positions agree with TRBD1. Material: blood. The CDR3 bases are TGTGCCAGCACTACCAGGGGACAGTCCTACAATGAGCAGTTCTTC. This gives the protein CASTTRGQSYNEQFF.